These T cell receptor beta chains were read from a single sample in a study of a mutant IDH1 vaccine in newly diagnosed glioma. These receptors have no known antigen. Clones were sequenced by immunoSEQ multiplex PCR, and TCRdb holds only the in-frame ones, with some missing. The table includes roughly 54,000 clones, roughly 84% detected once. Sequenced here: PBMCs, sampled from a glioma patient whose treatment included an IDH1 peptide vaccine. These receptors were obtained from a woman under 30 with glioma. Both conserved end residues are part of each CDR3. D genes are given only for firm matches. Size values are once, few and many counts, or a class for expanded clones, and some rows have none.

V gene,D gene,J gene,clone size,CDR3 protein,CDR3 DNA
TRBV9,NA,TRBJ1-3,NA,CASSSLSGNTIYF,TGTGCCAGCAGCTCCCTCTCTGGAAACACCATATATTTT
TRBV29-1,NA,TRBJ2-3,NA,CSVAGDSADTQYF,TGCAGCGTTGCCGGTGATAGCGCCGATACGCAGTATTTT
TRBV4-2,NA,TRBJ1-2,NA,CASSTKKAQGGNYGYTF,TGTGCCAGCAGCACTAAAAAGGCACAGGGAGGTAACTATGGCTACACCTTC
TRBV5-6,NA,TRBJ1-3,NA,CASSSVGKDGNTIYF,TGTGCCAGCAGCTCGGTAGGGAAAGATGGAAACACCATATATTTT
TRBV12-5,NA,TRBJ1-1,NA,CASGLITGGGAFF,TGTGCTAGTGGTTTGATTACTGGGGGGGGAGCTTTCTTT
TRBV27,TRBD1,TRBJ1-2,NA,CASTRSPDRRLGGYTF,TGTGCCAGCACCCGGTCCCCGGACAGGAGGCTTGGTGGCTACACCTTC
TRBV7-7,NA,TRBJ2-5,NA,CASSPRTWETQYF,TGTGCCAGCAGCCCGCGGACCTGGGAGACCCAGTACTTC
TRBV5-6,NA,TRBJ2-2,NA,CASSPDWNTGELFF,TGTGCCAGCAGCCCGGACTGGAACACCGGGGAGCTGTTTTTT
TRBV27,NA,TRBJ2-3,NA,CARPTREERITDTQYF,TGTGCCAGACCCACAAGGGAGGAGCGGATCACAGATACGCAGTATTTT
TRBV19,NA,TRBJ1-5,NA,CASSPGGIWGQPQHF,TGTGCCAGTAGCCCGGGGGGGATCTGGGGTCAGCCCCAGCATTTT
TRBV19,TRBD1,TRBJ2-3,NA,CASSVQGADTQYF,TGTGCCAGTAGCGTACAGGGGGCAGATACGCAGTATTTT
TRBV2,NA,TRBJ2-5,NA,CASSDGQRGEETQYF,TGTGCCAGCAGTGATGGACAGAGAGGTGAAGAGACCCAGTACTTC
TRBV6-1,TRBD2,TRBJ2-7,once,CASSALGLSEQYF,TGTGCCAGCAGTGCACTGGGACTAAGCGAGCAGTACTTC
TRBV28,NA,TRBJ1-6,few,CASSPPGNSPLHF,TGTGCCAGCAGTCCCCCTGGGAATTCACCCCTCCACTTT
TRBV9,NA,TRBJ2-4,NA,CASSVGSDVAKNIQYF,TGTGCCAGCAGCGTAGGTTCAGACGTAGCCAAAAACATTCAGTACTTC
TRBV25-1,TRBD2,TRBJ2-1,NA,CASTRARTSGNEQFF,TGTGCCAGCACCCGAGCCCGGACTAGCGGCAATGAGCAGTTCTTC
TRBV19,TRBD2,TRBJ2-7,NA,CASKASGASSYEQYF,TGTGCCAGTAAGGCTAGCGGGGCGAGCTCCTACGAGCAGTACTTC
TRBV18,TRBD1,TRBJ1-5,NA,CASSSDRGGNQPQHF,TGTGCCAGCTCCTCAGACAGGGGAGGCAATCAGCCCCAGCATTTT
TRBV6-1,NA,TRBJ2-3,NA,CASSERRGRWDTQYF,TGTGCCAGCAGTGAAAGGCGGGGTCGGTGGGATACGCAGTATTTT
TRBV6-6,NA,TRBJ1-2,NA,CASTDEVQADLGYTF,TGTGCCAGCACCGACGAGGTACAGGCCGATCTTGGCTACACCTTC
TRBV19,NA,TRBJ2-7,NA,CASSIGPGTNEQYF,TGTGCCAGTAGTATAGGGCCCGGGACCAACGAGCAGTACTTC
TRBV11-3,TRBD1,TRBJ1-1,NA,CASSARQGGNTEAFF,TGTGCCAGCAGCGCCAGACAGGGAGGGAACACTGAAGCTTTCTTT
TRBV19,NA,TRBJ1-3,NA,CASSIISTGTGNTIYF,TGTGCCAGTAGTATCATATCGACAGGTACCGGAAACACCATATATTTT
TRBV7-9,NA,TRBJ2-7,NA,CASSSLGEQYF,TGTGCCAGCAGCTCCTTGGGGGAGCAGTACTTC
TRBV7-9,NA,TRBJ1-5,few,CASSIPGFNQPQHF,TGTGCCAGCAGCATTCCAGGATTCAATCAGCCCCAGCATTTT
TRBV7-9,TRBD1,TRBJ2-7,NA,CASSGWDRGRSGEQYF,TGTGCCAGCAGCGGTTGGGACAGGGGGCGGTCAGGCGAGCAGTACTTC
TRBV5-6,TRBD1,TRBJ1-2,NA,CASSLDGTGKGYGYTF,TGTGCCAGCAGCTTAGATGGGACAGGGAAAGGGTATGGCTACACCTTC